A selection of T cell receptor beta chains follows, all from one sample in a study of T-cell memory formation after mild COVID-19. TCRdb reanalysed the 5' RACE reads using MiXCR and keeps one entry per CDR3 protein. The sample consists of hundreds of thousands of distinct CDR3 sequences, roughly 18% of them appearing once. The sample comprised PBMCs or a T cell subset sorted from them (not recorded which). The source of these receptors is an adult woman who had mild COVID-19 (a few samples of this study predate the infection). Cell type and time point are not known. CDR3s include the opening cysteine and the closing phenylalanine or tryptophan. A D gene is named only where the DNA matches it firmly. Some rows have no size entry. The others give once, few or many, or a class for an expanded clone.

D: .
size: .
V: TRBV5-1
CDR3: CASSLWEDNEQFF

D: .
size: few
V: TRBV7-6
CDR3: CASSLARHGQTQYF

D: .
size: many
V: TRBV5-1
CDR3: CASSFRANGMNTEAFF

D: TRBD1
size: many
V: TRBV12-3/TRBV12-4
CDR3: CASSLTGMNTEAFF

D: TRBD1
size: .
V: TRBV12-3/TRBV12-4
CDR3: CASSWTGGASYEQYF

D: TRBD2
size: few
V: TRBV27
CDR3: CASTIGTSGRGEQFF

D: .
size: few
V: TRBV4-1
CDR3: CASSQEQRSGADTQYF

D: TRBD1
size: few
V: TRBV4-3
CDR3: CASSPDRATYGYTF

D: .
size: .
V: TRBV5-6
CDR3: CASSLDGGGYNSPLHF

D: TRBD1
size: few
V: TRBV13
CDR3: CASSFPGTGNQETQYF